This record concerns one T cell receptor (beta chain) sequence. This clone turned up a few times. This clone's antigen is unknown. Within one base of it there is no much larger clone, and no base qualities were kept. The library relied on the immunoSEQ multiplex PCR assay. In TCRdb, the immuneACCESS table is reduced to in-frame sequences with V and J assigned. These tables do not hold every clone; where another copy was compared, an unresolved V gene accounts for under half, and the others remain unexplained. This sample holds more than 85,000 clones; 83% were observed only once. In total, the top ten clones hold 13% of the sample. The data were taken from a study of control samples from healthy donors and cancer patients (dated by TCRdb to the early 2020s). V lost 6 bases and J lost 3 bases; the stretch between them is 11 bases long. The CDR3 starts with the cysteine, ends with the phenylalanine, and has 13 residues. Only the CDR3 DNA stays, 39 bases, in frame from base 1. According to the germline V gene (reference sequence), CDR1 reads LNHDA and CDR2 reads SQIVND.

This chain joins TRBV19 to TRBJ1-1; possibly the D gene is TRBD1, per 5 matching bases. The sample was blood. This receptor was obtained from a woman aged 45-60 years in good health. The CDR3 reads as follows: CASRQEFYTEAFF. The sequence in DNA is TGTGCCAGTAGACAGGAATTCTACACTGAAGCTTTCTTT. The CDR3, completed at both ends by the reference TRBV19 and TRBJ1-1 genes, gives the full variable domain DGGITQSPKYLFRKEGQNVTLSCEQNLNHDAMYWYRQDPGQGLRLIYYSQIVNDFQKGDIAEGYSVSREKKESFPLTVTSAQKNPTAFYLCASRQEFYTEAFFGQGTRLTVV.